The clone carrying this T cell receptor (beta chain) was detected ten times or more. During its preparation, the TCRbeta library received unique molecular identifiers. One entry per CDR3 protein results from TCRdb running MiXCR on the PCR reads. The table shows hundreds of thousands of distinct CDR3 sequences, with roughly 11% occurring only once. This record comes from a study of T-cell reconstitution after alpha-beta-depleted transplantation in children. CDR3 length equals 14 residues. The germline V gene has CDR1 LNHDA and CDR2 SQIVND (reference sequence). Trimming at V came to 6 bases and at J to 0 bases, leaving 2 bases not matched to a gene.

The sequencing used peripheral blood, collected 180 days after TCRalphabeta/CD19-depleted stem cell transplant. The gene calls are TRBV19 and TRBJ1-5; TRBD1 matches 7 bases. The source of this sequence is a male patient aged 2-9 years who had a stem cell transplant for chronic granulomatous disease, so the T cells may come from the graft donor. Here the CDR3 reads CASRGQASNQPQHF. CDR3 in DNA: TGTGCCAGTAGAGGACAGGCTAGCAATCAGCCCCAGCATTTT.